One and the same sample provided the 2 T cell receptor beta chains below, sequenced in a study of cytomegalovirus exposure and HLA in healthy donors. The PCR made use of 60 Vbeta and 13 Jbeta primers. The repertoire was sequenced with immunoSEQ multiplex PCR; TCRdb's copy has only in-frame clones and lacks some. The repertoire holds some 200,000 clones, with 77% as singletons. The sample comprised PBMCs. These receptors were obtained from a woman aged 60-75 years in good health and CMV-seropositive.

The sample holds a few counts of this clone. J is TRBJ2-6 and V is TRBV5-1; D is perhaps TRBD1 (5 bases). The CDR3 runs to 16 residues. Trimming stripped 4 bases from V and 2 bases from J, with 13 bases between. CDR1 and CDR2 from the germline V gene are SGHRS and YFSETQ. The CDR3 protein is CASSPVPRAGANVLTF. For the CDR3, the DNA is TGCGCCAGCAGCCCAGTCCCCAGGGCTGGGGCCAACGTCCTGACTTTC.

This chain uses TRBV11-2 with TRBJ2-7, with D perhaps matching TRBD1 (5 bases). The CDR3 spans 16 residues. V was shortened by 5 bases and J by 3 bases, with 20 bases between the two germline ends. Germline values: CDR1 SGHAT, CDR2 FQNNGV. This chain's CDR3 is CASSPTTKGIYYEQYF. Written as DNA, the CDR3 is TGTGCCAGCAGCCCCACGACGAAGGGGATATACTACGAGCAGTACTTC. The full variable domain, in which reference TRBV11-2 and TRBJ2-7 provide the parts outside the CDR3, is EAGVAQSPRYKIIEKRQSVAFWCNPISGHATLYWYQQILGQGPKLLIQFQNNGVVDDSQLPKDRFSAERLKGVDSTLKIQPAKLEDSAVYLCASSPTTKGIYYEQYFGPGTRLTVT.